This entry lists 23 T cell receptor beta chains sequenced from one sample in a study of T cells in Graves' hyperthyroidism and ophthalmopathy. There were TCR beta CDR3 regions amplified from RNA transcripts. The TCR CDR3 first-round RT-PCR relied on the HTBI primer set. TCRdb ran MiXCR on the multiplex PCR reads and lists one entry per CDR3 protein. The profile shows 450,000 to 700,000 distinct CDR3 sequences, under 60% of them singletons. The specimen was peripheral blood or thyroid tissue (not recorded which). Receptor source: an adult woman with Graves' disease, either hyperthyroidism or ophthalmopathy (not recorded which).

There are many counts of this clonotype. The chain carries TRBV7-9 and TRBJ2-5, with D perhaps given as TRBD1 or TRBD2 (5 bases each). V lost 6 bases to trimming and J lost 5 bases, with 16 bases between them. This CDR3 region has 14 residues. Germline values: CDR1 SEHNR, CDR2 FQNEAQ (reference sequence). The CDR3 nucleotides read TGTGCCAGCAGACCAGTACGTTGGGGGGAGACCCAGTACTTC. It encodes CASRPVRWGETQYF. The full variable domain, rest sourced from reference TRBV7-9 and TRBJ2-5, is DTGVSQNPRHKITKRGQNVTFRCDPISEHNRLYWYRQTLGQGPEFLTYFQNEAQLEKSRLLSDRFSAERPKGSFSTLEIQRTEQGDSAMYLCASRPVRWGETQYFGPGTRLLVL.

This clonotype was detected ten times or more. The chain employs TRBV6-1 and TRBJ2-7; 7 positions agree with TRBD2. There are 11 residues in the CDR3. Unmatched junction bases numbered 4, after V lost 11 bases and J lost 3 bases. CDR1 and CDR2 from the germline V gene are MNHNS and SASEGT. The CDR3 loop is CARGGGYEQYF. The CDR3 DNA sequence: TGTGCCCGGGGCGGGGGCTACGAGCAGTACTTC.

Turning to this clonotype: A much larger clone lies a single base off, so this may be a read error. The CDR3 sequence: CASIGAPGELFF. CDR3 DNA sequence: TGCGCCAGCATCGGGGCACCCGGGGAGCTGTTTTTT. The chain joins TRBV5-1 to TRBJ2-2; D is perhaps TRBD1 or TRBD2 (5 bases each). Trimming took off 6 bases at V and 6 bases at J, with 9 bases between the two ends. CDR3 length equals 12 residues. Germline V gene lookup returns CDR1 SGHRS and CDR2 YFSETQ.

The chain has TRBV10-3 and TRBJ1-5, with a possible D match to TRBD1 (5 bases). There are 17 residues in the CDR3. Germline values: CDR1 ENHRY, CDR2 SYGVKD. Trimming stripped 3 bases from V and 11 bases from J, with 26 bases between. CDR3 residues: CAISDPPGLAVQETQHF. CDR3 coding DNA: TGTGCCATCAGTGACCCACCGGGACTAGCGGTCCAAGAGACCCAGCATTTT.

V gene TRBV2 combines with J gene TRBJ2-5; the D gene is possibly TRBD2 (6 bases). V lost 1 base to trimming and J lost 5 bases, with 8 bases between them. CDR1 is SNHLY and CDR2 is FYNNEI in the germline V gene. The CDR3 consists of 13 residues. CDR3 nucleotides: TGTGCCAGCAGTGAAGGGGGGGTGGAGACCCAGTACTTC. The encoded protein is CASSEGGVETQYF.

The chain recombines TRBV28 with TRBJ2-7; D is undetermined. Germline V gene sequence: CDR1 MDHEN, CDR2 SYDVKM. V lost 3 bases to trimming and J lost 7 bases, with 16 bases between them. This CDR3 region has 14 residues. The CDR3, as DNA: TGTGCCAGCAGTTTCAGAATCCTTCCGCGAGAGCAGTACTTC. It is translated as CASSFRILPREQYF. Full variable domain (outside the CDR3, taken from reference TRBV28 and TRBJ2-7): DVKVTQSSRYLVKRTGEKVFLECVQDMDHENMFWYRQDPGLGLRLIYFSYDVKMKEKGDIPEGYSVSREKKERFSLILESASTNQTSMYLCASSFRILPREQYFGPGTRLTVT.

This clonotype was counted at least ten times. The CDR3 here is CASSLTSGSPPGELFF. DNA of the CDR3: TGTGCCAGCAGCTTAACAAGCGGGAGCCCCCCCGGGGAGCTGTTTTTT. The chain joins TRBV11-1 to TRBJ2-2; 8 bases agree with TRBD2. Germline V CDR1 and CDR2: SGHAT, FQDESV (reference sequence). The V and J ends lost 2 bases and 6 bases, in that order; junction bases with no gene match: 8. This CDR3 is 16 amino acids long.

This clonotype appeared a few times. One base away lies a much larger clone, so this may be a sequencing read error. The final CDR3 position lacks the conserved phenylalanine or tryptophan, pointing to a likely read error. The J gene is TRBJ2-7, the V gene TRBV2; D is possibly TRBD1 (6 bases). CDR3 size: 14 residues. Germline values: CDR1 SNHLY, CDR2 FYNNEI. The V end lost 3 bases, the J end lost 5 bases, and 14 bases lay between the germline ends. The CDR3 sequence is CASSDTDRPHEQYS. The CDR3 DNA reads TGTGCCAGCAGTGATACGGACAGACCACACGAGCAGTACTCC.

The V gene is TRBV5-1, the J gene TRBJ1-1; maybe TRBD1 (5 bases). The V gene lost 4 bases and the J gene lost 3 bases, with 13 bases spanning the gap. Germline CDR1 SGHRS, CDR2 YFSETQ. There are 14 residues in the CDR3. The CDR3 reads CASSQPGHYTEAFF. Here the CDR3 DNA reads TGCGCCAGCAGCCAGCCGGGGCATTACACTGAAGCTTTCTTT.

The rearrangement links TRBV29-1 to TRBJ2-3; 10 bases are shared with TRBD2. Germline values: CDR1 SQVTM, CDR2 ANQGSEA. There are 16 residues in the CDR3. Germline trimming cut 7 bases from V and 7 bases from J; bases unmatched to any gene: 17. This CDR3 reads CSGIASGGALPYTQYF. In nucleotides, the CDR3 is TGCAGCGGCATAGCTAGCGGGGGAGCGCTTCCGTATACGCAGTATTTT.

In this sample, this clonotype turned up a few times. This chain links TRBV10-3 with TRBJ1-1; the match to TRBD1 covers 7 bases. V dropped 4 bases and J dropped 11; count of bases not matched to a gene: 10. The germline gives CDR1 ENHRY, CDR2 SYGVKD. This CDR3 contains 13 residues. CDR3 nucleotide sequence: TGTGCCATCAGTGGAGCCGAGGGGGCCCACGCTTTCTTT. Translation gives CAISGAEGAHAFF.

This clonotype was seen just once. The chain links TRBV7-7 to TRBJ2-5; no reliable D call. Germline CDR1 reads SSHAT; CDR2 reads FNYEAQ (reference sequence). CDR3 length equals 15 residues. V was clipped by 1 base and J by 5 bases, with 14 bases between them. The CDR3 reads CASSLVDPARETQYF. DNA of the CDR3: TGTGCCAGCAGCTTAGTCGACCCCGCTCGGGAGACCCAGTACTTC.

In its sample, this clonotype was seen many times. The rearrangement links TRBV5-1 to TRBJ2-2; possibly TRBD2 for D (6 bases). CDR3 length equals 14 residues. Trimming shortened V by 4 bases and J by 6 bases, and 13 bases separated the two germline ends. Per the germline V gene, CDR1 is SGHRS and CDR2 is YFSETQ. DNA of the CDR3: TGCGCCAGCAGCGCGGGGCCGACCTCCGGGGAGCTGTTTTTT. This encodes CASSAGPTSGELFF.

The CDR3 DNA is TGTGCCAGCAGTGAAGGTGCCAGTAGCCCCCTGCGGGAGTACACCGGGGAGCTGTTTTTT. Its protein is CASSEGASSPLREYTGELFF. The V call is TRBV25-1, the J call TRBJ2-2, with TRBD2 matching over 7 bases. The CDR3 spans 20 residues. V lost 2 bases to trimming and J lost 3 bases; unmatched junction nucleotides: 18. Germline assignment: CDR1 MGHDK and CDR2 SYGVNS.

The table lists this clonotype with many counts. The chain has TRBV7-9 and TRBJ1-2, with 7 nucleotides matching TRBD1. This CDR3 contains 14 residues. Germline CDR1 reads SEHNR; CDR2 reads FQNEAQ (reference sequence). J gave up 8 bases and V 5 bases, and 11 bases lay outside the gene matches. This CDR3 is CASSPQGSWGGYTF. The DNA of the CDR3 is TGTGCCAGCAGCCCACAGGGGAGTTGGGGCGGCTACACCTTC.

This clonotype was counted many times. The chain joins TRBV20-1 to TRBJ2-7; D not certain. CDR1 and CDR2 from the germline V gene are DFQATT and SNEGSKA (reference sequence). The CDR3 sequence is 14 residues long. Trimming removed 0 bases from V and 1 base from J, with 10 bases in between. CDR3 sequence (DNA): TGCAGTGCTAGAGATGATGGAAAGTCCTACGAGCAGTACTTC. This translates into CSARDDGKSYEQYF.

This rearrangement joins TRBV25-1 to TRBJ2-5; TRBD1 agrees at 8 bases. The CDR3 is 15 residues long. The V gene's germline CDR1 is MGHDK and CDR2 SYGVNS. The V and J ends lost 3 bases and 6 bases, in that order; junction bases with no gene match: 9. The CDR3 region has the DNA TGTGCCAGCAGTGACCCCGGACAGGGTCGGCAGACCCAGTACTTC. Amino acids: CASSDPGQGRQTQYF.

A few counts support this clonotype. V gene TRBV12-3 or TRBV12-4 combines with J gene TRBJ2-7; 9 bases map to TRBD1. V lost 3 bases, J lost 3 bases, and 12 bases stayed unmatched. This CDR3 comprises 17 residues. The CDR3: CASSFWRPPGQGYEQYF. CDR3 bases: TGTGCCAGCAGTTTCTGGAGACCACCGGGACAGGGCTACGAGCAGTACTTC.

This clonotype was seen ten or more times. The rearrangement links TRBV7-9 to TRBJ1-1, with D hard to call. Trimming pared 2 bases from V and 5 bases from J, leaving 9 bases between. CDR3 length equals 13 residues. From germline, CDR1 is SEHNR and CDR2 FQNEAQ (reference sequence). CDR3 protein: CASSLRSGTEAFF. CDR3 bases: TGTGCCAGCAGCTTACGCAGCGGGACTGAAGCTTTCTTT.

The V gene is TRBV12-3 or TRBV12-4, the J gene TRBJ2-7; 11 nucleotides agree with TRBD2. Trimming cost V 5 bases and J 7 bases; bases outside gene matches: 10. This CDR3 contains 15 residues. The DNA of the CDR3 is TGTGCCAGCAGTGCGACTAGCGGGGTTTTGAGGGAGCAGTACTTC. Amino acid sequence: CASSATSGVLREQYF.

This clonotype was seen at least ten times. The rearrangement uses TRBV5-1 and TRBJ2-5, with D possibly TRBD1 on 8 matching bases. Deletions cut 3 bases from V and 5 bases from J, with 14 bases between. Germline V gene sequence: CDR1 SGHRS, CDR2 YFSETQ. This CDR3 region has 14 residues. The CDR3 loop reads CASSSGQGGETQYF. The CDR3 DNA reads TGCGCCAGCAGCTCTGGACAGGGAGGGGAGACCCAGTACTTC.

The chain links TRBV7-9 to TRBJ2-7; a weak D match, TRBD2 (6 bases). The germline V gene has CDR1 SEHNR and CDR2 FQNEAQ (reference sequence). Trimming cost V 5 bases and J 0 bases, with 14 bases left between them. The length of the CDR3 is 15 residues. The DNA for the CDR3 is TGTGCCAGCAGCCCGCGGCTCGGGGGCTCCTACGAGCAGTACTTC. Amino acids: CASSPRLGGSYEQYF.

In its sample, this clonotype was seen many times. The rearrangement joins TRBV6-1 to TRBJ2-7, with D possibly being TRBD1 (5 bases). The germline V gene encodes CDR1 MNHNS and CDR2 SASEGT. The CDR3 contains 14 residues. Trimming took off 1 base at V and 3 bases at J, with 10 bases between the two ends. Here the CDR3 reads CASSEVSQDYEQYF. CDR3 nucleotide sequence: TGTGCCAGCAGTGAAGTATCACAGGACTACGAGCAGTACTTC.